These T cell receptor beta chains were read from a single sample in a study of beta chain features in type 1 diabetes. Libraries were prepared by immunoSEQ multiplex PCR; TCRdb keeps only in-frame clonotypes and omits some of them. The sample carries roughly 340,000 clones, roughly 14% recorded once. The material sequenced was naive CD4+ T cells from blood. The receptors derive from a woman between 18 and 29 years old with type 1 diabetes. Each CDR3 is given with its conserved first and last residue.

13 TRBJ1-5 TRBV28 CATAGTGVQPQHF
14 TRBJ1-1 TRBV7-2 CASSFSGLNTEAFF
16 TRBJ2-3 TRBV5-4 CASSPGLAGVGDTQYF
14 TRBJ2-1 TRBV11-3 CASSPGTSYNEQFF
17 TRBJ2-3 TRBV5-4 CASSLPRQGVGTDTQYF
15 TRBJ2-5 TRBV15 CATSRDWRVGETQYF
13 TRBJ2-7 TRBV7-9 CASSSGEPYEQYF
15 TRBJ2-1 TRBV7-3 CASSLTGLGINEQFF
19 TRBJ2-2 TRBV7-9 CASSLRLAGGPTGTGELFF
15 TRBJ2-7 TRBV28 CASRTGALSSYEQYF
16 TRBJ2-5 TRBV25-1 CASSEKGQAHQETQYF
14 TRBJ2-5 TRBV5-4 CASSPRQSQETQYF
14 TRBJ2-3 TRBV7-9 CASSLVGEGLAGQF
13 TRBJ1-2 TRBV10-1 CASSEWPDYGYTF
13 TRBJ2-7 TRBV6-5 CASSLVLGDEQYF
15 TRBJ2-2 TRBV11-2 CASSSLTGWVGELFF
15 TRBJ2-7 TRBV30 CAFSGTSGSSYEQYF
13 TRBJ1-1 TRBV19 CASSRRGSTEAFF
16 TRBJ2-6 TRBV11-2 CASSLGGGSGANVLTF
16 TRBJ1-3 TRBV7-2 CASRLQGGASGNTIYF
13 TRBJ1-1 TRBV5-1 CASSFSSNTEAFF
14 TRBJ1-5 TRBV18 CASSPIDSNQPQHF
15 TRBJ2-1 TRBV19 CASSQRPRGFDEQFF
15 TRBJ1-5 TRBV19 CASSIVGGTHQPQHF
15 TRBJ2-3 TRBV10-2 CASSELASHTDTQYF
15 TRBJ2-2 TRBV28 CASSFASANTGELFF
16 TRBJ2-3 TRBV5-4 CASSSGLAGDTDTQYF
15 TRBJ2-3 TRBV25-1 CASSEWGQGEDTQYF
15 TRBJ1-1 TRBV10-3 CAIRGRATPLTEAFF
13 TRBJ1-2 TRBV18 CASSLDRDYGYTF
16 TRBJ2-5 TRBV19 CASSIDLRGGQETQYF
14 TRBJ1-1 TRBV6-6 CASSYEILNTEAFF
14 TRBJ2-3 TRBV9 CASSVGSRTDTQYF
13 TRBJ2-7 TRBV10-3 CAIKLAGGDEQYF
12 TRBJ2-3 TRBV6-5 CASRTSTDTQYF
14 TRBJ2-1 TRBV5-1 CASRGGASYNEQFF
15 TRBJ2-3 TRBV5-1 CASSFQGHYTDTQYF
13 TRBJ1-3 TRBV30 CAWNVETGNTIYF
13 TRBJ1-1 TRBV29-1 CSVNRARNTEAFF
12 TRBJ1-1 TRBV30 CAWTGTPTEAFF
13 TRBJ2-7 TRBV5-1 CASSFHGTYEQYF
14 TRBJ2-3 TRBV5-4 CASRRQGITDTQYF
13 TRBJ1-4 TRBV6-4 CASTGRAREKLFF
17 TRBJ2-5 TRBV11-2 CASSFLESGQGKETQYF
13 TRBJ1-1 TRBV29-1 CSVRSDSNTEAFF
13 TRBJ1-2 TRBV14 CASSPDRGYGYTF
17 TRBJ2-3 TRBV14 CASSQDPPGQGADTQYF
14 TRBJ2-7 TRBV9 CASSGGQGSYEQYF
19 TRBJ2-4 TRBV2 CASSARLAGGPTAKNIQYF
12 TRBJ2-1 TRBV7-2 CASSLVGDEQFF
16 TRBJ1-5 TRBV11-2 CASSFVRGLPGQPQHF
15 TRBJ2-1 TRBV19 CASSISGTGYNEQFF
13 TRBJ2-5 TRBV29-1 CSVRQGGGETQYF
11 TRBJ2-1 TRBV30 CAWAEESEQFF
14 TRBJ2-5 TRBV27 CASSLDGPVETQYF
15 TRBJ2-3 TRBV25-1 CASSDDRGNTDTQYF
16 TRBJ2-5 TRBV13 CASSRRMAGGSQTQYF